The clone carrying this T cell receptor beta chain was detected only a few times. It was with 60 Vbeta and 13 Jbeta primers that the PCR ran. Using immunoSEQ multiplex PCR, the repertoire was profiled, and TCRdb retains in-frame clones only, with some absent. The sample has fewer than 250,000 clones; over 75% are singletons. The data are from a study of cytomegalovirus exposure and HLA in healthy donors. Trimming took 6 bases from V and 7 from J; bases not matched to a gene: 11. Germline loops: CDR1 LNHDA, CDR2 SQIVND (reference sequence). The length of the CDR3 is 17 residues. The chain employs TRBV19 and TRBJ2-1; TRBD2 aligns across 14 bases. This clonotype was obtained from a human donor in good health. Sequenced: PBMCs. The CDR3 loop is CASRKTGTSGSRNEQFF. CDR3 DNA: TGTGCCAGTAGAAAGACCGGGACTAGCGGGAGTCGGAATGAGCAGTTCTTC.